The sequence of this T cell receptor (beta chain) was determined in a study of regulatory T cells in long-lasting Graves disease. Study-level results: Only a small sample size was used, which may have cut accuracy. Repertoires from persistent disease leaned toward TRBV28, TRBJ1-2 and TRBJ2-5.

Turning to this clonotype: The target antigen is unknown. Only one base separates this from a far larger clonotype, so it likely reflects a read error.

Documented time point: newly diagnosed GD, antithyroid drugs for less than 3 months. PBMC-derived RNA was used for the TCR library. Germline CDR1 and CDR2: MNHEY and SMNVEV (reference sequence). The ends lost 2 bases at V and 7 bases at J; junction bases unmatched: 11. The CDR3 runs to 15 residues. Libraries of TCR beta came from iRepertoire HTBI primers plus Arm-PCR of CDR3 regions. TCRdb re-called the multiplex PCR reads with MiXCR, one entry per CDR3 protein. The data show roughly 500,000 distinct CDR3 sequences, approximately 15% seen once. The same specimen was also included in a second study, on T cells in Graves' hyperthyroidism and ophthalmopathy. That work adds: Carried out on the TCR CDR3, a first-round RT-PCR used the HTBI primer set.

This clonotype was obtained from a man aged 30-40 years with Graves disease. V usage is TRBV27 and J usage is TRBJ2-7; 7 nucleotides agree with TRBD1. The sequencing here drew on peripheral blood mononuclear cells (PBMCs), taken at new diagnosis, from a patient treated with antithyroid drugs. The CDR3 DNA reads as TGTGCCAGCAGTTTAAGACAGGGTACGGCCAATGAGCAGTACTTC. Its protein is CASSLRQGTANEQYF.